These T cell receptor beta chains were read from a single sample in a study of T-cell memory formation after mild COVID-19. TCRdb reprocessed the 5' RACE reads with MiXCR, giving one entry per CDR3 protein. The table lists around 450,000 distinct CDR3 sequences, 20% to 25% of them singletons, with around 9.5% in the top ten. Sequencing input: PBMCs or a T cell subset sorted from them (not recorded which). The receptors come from an adult woman who had mild COVID-19 (a few samples of this study predate the infection). Cell type and time point are not known. Both conserved end residues are part of each CDR3. Fields, in order: V gene, clone size, J gene, D gene, CDR3 length, CDR3 DNA, CDR3 protein. A D gene is named only where the DNA matches it firmly. Clone size, where shown, is once, few, many, or a class for clones that have expanded.

TRBV5-1,-,TRBJ1-1,TRBD1,15,TGCGCCAGCAGCCTCGACCGGACAGGGAGAGATGGAGCTTTCTTT,CASSLDRTGRDGAFF
TRBV19,many,TRBJ2-2,-,16,TGTGCCAGTATTCGAACAGATCAGCAACGGACCGGGGAGCTGTTTTTT,CASIRTDQQRTGELFF
TRBV9,-,TRBJ1-1,-,13,TGTGCCAGCAGCGTAGACGGGGTCACGGAAGCTTTCTTT,CASSVDGVTEAFF
TRBV29-1,-,TRBJ2-7,-,12,TGCAGCCCGGACGGACCTTTCCGTGAGCAGTACTTC,CSPDGPFREQYF
TRBV6-4,few,TRBJ1-2,TRBD1,17,TGTGCCAGCAGTGACGGGCGGGGACAGGACTACAACTATGGCTACACCTTC,CASSDGRGQDYNYGYTF
TRBV7-9,few,TRBJ2-3,TRBD2,16,TGTGCCAGCAGCAAGAGGGGACTAGAACCCACAGATACGCAGTATTTT,CASSKRGLEPTDTQYF
TRBV5-1,-,TRBJ2-1,TRBD1,14,TGCGCCAGCAGCCAGGGGGACACTTACAATGAGCAGTTCTTC,CASSQGDTYNEQFF
TRBV5-1,-,TRBJ1-3,TRBD1,14,TGCGCCAGCAGCTCTACAGGGGTCGGAAACACCATATATTTT,CASSSTGVGNTIYF
TRBV29-1,-,TRBJ2-7,TRBD1,13,TGCAGCGTGGAAAAGGGGGCCGGCTACGAGCAGTACTTC,CSVEKGAGYEQYF
TRBV18,-,TRBJ2-1,TRBD2,19,TGTGCCAGCTCACCACCGGTACTAGCGGGACCCCATTCCTACAATGAGCAGTTCTTC,CASSPPVLAGPHSYNEQFF
TRBV6-6,once,TRBJ2-5,-,12,TGTGCCAGCAGTGATGCAGGGGAGACCCAGTACTTC,CASSDAGETQYF
TRBV6-6,-,TRBJ1-3,-,19,TGTGCCAGCAGTTACTCGACTCTGGCGGGAGTGCTCTCTGGAAACACCATATATTTT,CASSYSTLAGVLSGNTIYF
TRBV15,few,TRBJ2-7,-,17,TGTGCCACCAGCACCCGACGGGCCTCCATTAACGTCTACGAGCAGTACTTC,CATSTRRASINVYEQYF
TRBV7-9,few,TRBJ1-5,TRBD1,15,TGTGCCAGCAGCACGGGGGGACAGTCCCTCACCTCCCAGCATTTT,CASSTGGQSLTSQHF
TRBV15,few,TRBJ1-4,-,16,-,CATSRAVSGNEKLFFF
TRBV18,few,TRBJ2-1,TRBD2,16,TGTGCCAGCTCACCGGTATCTAGCGGGAGTTACAATGAGCAGTTCTTC,CASSPVSSGSYNEQFF
TRBV30,-,TRBJ2-7,-,12,TGTGCCTGGAGTGTAAACTCCTACGAGCAGTACTTC,CAWSVNSYEQYF
TRBV15,-,TRBJ1-1,-,16,TGTGCCACCAGCAGAACAGGGTTTAGATTGAACACTGAAGCTTTCTTT,CATSRTGFRLNTEAFF
TRBV14,few,TRBJ1-2,TRBD1,15,TGTGCCAGCAGCCAAGATCGGGCGGACAGGGATGGCTACACCTTC,CASSQDRADRDGYTF
TRBV4-1,-,TRBJ1-5,-,17,TGCGCCAGCAGCCAAGATGGGTGGGGGGCGTCCACAGATACGCAGCATTTT,CASSQDGWGASTDTQHF
TRBV2,-,TRBJ2-1,TRBD2,14,TGTGCCAGCAGTGGGGAGACTAGCGGGGGAGGGGAGTTCTTC,CASSGETSGGGEFF
TRBV3-1,few,TRBJ2-3,-,14,TGTGCCAGCAGCCGGCCAGGAGGGACGCTGGCGCAGTATTTT,CASSRPGGTLAQYF
TRBV3-1,-,TRBJ2-5,TRBD1,14,TGTGCCAGCAGCCGTACAGGGGCTCAAGAGACCCAGTACTTC,CASSRTGAQETQYF
TRBV28,-,TRBJ1-5,-,13,TGTGCCAGCAGAACCTACGAATTTCAGCCCCAGCATTTT,CASRTYEFQPQHF
TRBV9,-,TRBJ2-6,-,19,TGTGCCAGCAGCTCCGGAGTAGGGGCATTGGATACTGGGGCCAACGTCCTGACTTTC,CASSSGVGALDTGANVLTF
TRBV18,-,TRBJ1-5,-,20,TGTGCCAGCTCACCAGGATTATGGGAGGGTAGTTCTAGTGACAATCAGCCCCAGCATTTT,CASSPGLWEGSSSDNQPQHF
TRBV12-3/TRBV12-4,many,TRBJ1-1,-,18,TGTGCCAGCAGACATGATCGGGCCCAGGGGAGTGTTTGGACTGAAGCTTTCTTT,CASRHDRAQGSVWTEAFF
TRBV5-6,few,TRBJ1-1,TRBD1,16,TGTGCCAGCAGCCCGGACAGGGGATATGGATACACTGAAGCTTTCTTT,CASSPDRGYGYTEAFF
TRBV5-4,-,TRBJ2-7,-,12,TGTGCCAGCAGCTTGCGCCCTCGCGAGCAGTACTTC,CASSLRPREQYF
TRBV6-2/TRBV6-3,-,TRBJ2-7,-,16,TGTGCCAGCAGTTACTCGGGCAGGGGACGTCCCTACGAGCAGTACTTC,CASSYSGRGRPYEQYF
TRBV6-6,few,TRBJ2-7,TRBD2,17,TGTGCCAGCAGTTACATCCCCGGTAGCGGGGATTCCTACGAGCAGTACTTC,CASSYIPGSGDSYEQYF
TRBV7-2,-,TRBJ2-1,-,16,TGTGCCAGCAGCCCCCGTTTGGGCCAAAGGAAGGATGAGCAGTTCTTC,CASSPRLGQRKDEQFF
TRBV24-1,-,TRBJ2-3,-,14,TGTGCCACCAGTGACCCCAGCGGCACAGATACGCAGTATTTT,CATSDPSGTDTQYF
TRBV18,-,TRBJ1-1,-,14,TGTGCCAGCTCACCTCTCGAAATGAACACTGAAGCTTTCTTT,CASSPLEMNTEAFF
TRBV3-1,-,TRBJ2-3,TRBD2,16,TGTGCCAGCAGCCAATCATTAGCGGGAGGTCGAGATACGCAGTATTTT,CASSQSLAGGRDTQYF
TRBV6-2/TRBV6-3,-,TRBJ2-3,TRBD1,16,TGTGCCAGCAACAAAGGACAGGGTAGCTCCACAGATACGCAGTATTTT,CASNKGQGSSTDTQYF
TRBV7-2,once,TRBJ1-6,-,14,TGTGCCAGCAGCTTAAGGTGGGGTAATTCACCCCTCCACTTT,CASSLRWGNSPLHF
TRBV7-6,few,TRBJ2-5,-,14,TGTGCCAGCAGCTTACCGCAGGGCCCAGAGACCCAGTACTTC,CASSLPQGPETQYF
TRBV9,few,TRBJ2-2,-,12,TGTGCCAGCAGCGCTTTCACCGGGGAGCTGTTTTTT,CASSAFTGELFF
TRBV20-1,-,TRBJ2-1,-,13,TGCAGTGCCCGGTCCGGGGTCAGGGATGAGCAGTTCTTC,CSARSGVRDEQFF
TRBV6-2/TRBV6-3,few,TRBJ2-1,-,12,TGTGCCAGCAGAAAAGGGCCCAATGAGCAGTTCTTC,CASRKGPNEQFF
TRBV29-1,few,TRBJ1-2,-,15,TGCAGCGTTGAACGGAAGGGCCTGGTATTAGGCGGCTACACCTTC,CSVERKGLVLGGYTF
TRBV6-2/TRBV6-3,few,TRBJ1-1,TRBD1,12,TGTGCCAGCAGCACAGGGGTCACTGAAGCTTTCTTT,CASSTGVTEAFF
TRBV25-1,-,TRBJ2-2,-,19,TGTGCCAGCAGTGAATGGGTGAGCCACGAGAACATACACACCGGGGAGCTGTTTTTT,CASSEWVSHENIHTGELFF
TRBV4-3,-,TRBJ2-7,TRBD2,18,TGCGCCAGCAGCCCCTGGTTACTTACCGGGACTAGCGTATACGAGCAGTACTTC,CASSPWLLTGTSVYEQYF
TRBV4-1,few,TRBJ2-7,TRBD1,14,TGCGCCAGCAGCCAGGGGACAGCAAACTACGAGCAGTACTTC,CASSQGTANYEQYF
TRBV6-2/TRBV6-3,few,TRBJ2-1,TRBD2,21,TGTGCCAGCAAGCTGTCCGGGACTAGCGGGAGAGTTCGAAGCTCCTACAATGAGCAGTTCTTC,CASKLSGTSGRVRSSYNEQFF
TRBV5-1,-,TRBJ2-1,-,13,TGCGCCAGCAGCTTGGGAAGCGAGCGTGAGCAGTTCTTC,CASSLGSEREQFF
TRBV15,few,TRBJ1-5,-,15,TGTGCCACCAGCTTCAGGGGTGGGAACAATCAGCCCCAGCATTTT,CATSFRGGNNQPQHF
TRBV6-2/TRBV6-3,-,TRBJ2-3,TRBD2,16,TGTGCCAGCAGCCCCGCCGGGACTAGCAGGGCAGATACGCAGTATTTT,CASSPAGTSRADTQYF
TRBV4-3,many,TRBJ1-3,-,15,TGCGCCAGCAGCCGCCGGCCGAGCTCTGGAAACACCATATATTTT,CASSRRPSSGNTIYF
TRBV5-1,-,TRBJ2-3,TRBD1,14,TGCGCCAGCAGCGACAGGGCGTCCACAGATACGCAGTATTTT,CASSDRASTDTQYF